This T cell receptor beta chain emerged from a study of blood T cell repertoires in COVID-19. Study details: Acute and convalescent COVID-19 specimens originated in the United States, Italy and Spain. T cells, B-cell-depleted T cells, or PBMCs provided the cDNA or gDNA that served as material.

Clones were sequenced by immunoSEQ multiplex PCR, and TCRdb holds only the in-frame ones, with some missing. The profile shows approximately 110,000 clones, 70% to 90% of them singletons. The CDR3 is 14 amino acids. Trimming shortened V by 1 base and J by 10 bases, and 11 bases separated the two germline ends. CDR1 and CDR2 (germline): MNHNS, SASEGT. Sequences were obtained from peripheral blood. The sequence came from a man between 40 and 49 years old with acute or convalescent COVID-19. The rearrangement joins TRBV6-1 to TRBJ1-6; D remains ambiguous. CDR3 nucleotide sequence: TGTGCCAGCAGTGAAGGGGAGGTCCGGTCACCCCTCCACTTT. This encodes CASSEGEVRSPLHF.